This T cell receptor (beta chain) was sequenced during a study of blood T cell repertoires in COVID-19. Study information: Acute-phase and convalescent COVID-19 samples originated in the United States, Italy and Spain. T cells, B-cell-depleted T cells, or PBMCs supplied cDNA or gDNA.

Germline trimming cut 4 bases from V and 5 bases from J; bases unmatched to any gene: 12. Germline assignment: CDR1 SGHRS and CDR2 YFSETQ. The CDR3 is 18 residues long. Source study methods: Amplification from reference gene primers served as the basis for estimated nucleated cell counts. Measured with immunoSEQ multiplex PCR; TCRdb has only the in-frame clones, and not every one. V and J calls plus clone size are reproduced from that table; the DNA served to infer D and trimming. The sample yields around 10,000 clones, around 90% seen once. V gene TRBV5-1 combines with J gene TRBJ2-3, with 14 nucleotides matching TRBD2. The receptor was isolated from a human donor in a cohort sampled during active COVID-19. Sequencing was done on a sample of peripheral blood. The CDR3 here is CASSIRPTSGGAGDTQYF. CDR3 in DNA: TGCGCCAGCAGCATCCGACCGACTAGCGGGGGGGCTGGAGATACGCAGTATTTT.